This TCR beta chain was obtained from a study of blood T cell repertoires in COVID-19. Study-level information: Whether acute or convalescent, the COVID-19 samples came from the United States, Italy and Spain. PBMCs, B-cell-depleted T cells, or T cells provided the cDNA or gDNA that made up the material.

Original processing methods: Nucleated cell number was recorded as an estimate derived from reference gene primer amplification. Profiled with immunoSEQ multiplex PCR; TCRdb holds only in-frame clones, not every one. That table furnishes V, J and clone size, whereas the DNA furnished D and trimming. The sample has about 60,000 clones; roughly 83% are singletons. V was shortened by 4 bases and J by 4 bases, with 15 bases between the two germline ends. The germline V gene has CDR1 SGHRS and CDR2 YFSETQ. This CDR3 contains 14 residues. The genes are TRBV5-1 and TRBJ2-7; maybe TRBD2 (6 bases). The sequence came from a man between 65 and 85 years old with active COVID-19. What was sequenced was peripheral blood. CDR3: CASSRRDFPYEQYF. The CDR3 bases are TGCGCCAGCAGCCGCCGGGACTTTCCATACGAGCAGTACTTC.